Below are 29 T cell receptor beta chains sequenced from a single sample in a study of Ad26.COV2.S vaccination and SARS-CoV-2 variants. Noted treatment: around 19 received Ad26.COV2.S at low or high dose, single or two shots; several received placebo; per-sample allocation not given. After the first vaccine or placebo injection, samples were drawn on day 63. Sequencing was performed with immunoSEQ multiplex PCR; in TCRdb, only in-frame clones are kept and a portion is missing. The sample contains a few hundred thousand clones, around 87% of which appear only once. The input for sequencing was peripheral blood, taken in a trial of Ad26.COV2.S vaccine versus placebo. These receptors came from a person aged 18-65 years who received the Ad26.COV2.S COVID-19 vaccine or a placebo.

This chain uses TRBV30 with TRBJ2-2, with 10 bases fitting TRBD1. CDR1 and CDR2 (germline): GTSNPN, SVGIG (reference sequence). This CDR3 has 14 amino acids. After removal of 5 bases from V and 5 bases from J, the junction contained 5 bases not matched to a gene. Written as DNA, the CDR3 is TGTGCCTGGTGGGGACAGGGGCGGACCGGGGAGCTGTTTTTT. Protein: CAWWGQGRTGELFF.

This clone was picked up one time. The same CDR3 arises from other DNA sequences in this sample as well. This chain uses TRBV7-2 with TRBJ2-3; TRBD2 matches 8 bases. Trimming removed 5 bases from V and 2 bases from J; junction bases left unmatched: 6. CDR1 and CDR2 (germline): SGHTA, FQGNSA. The CDR3 runs to 15 residues. The CDR3 DNA reads TGTGCCAGCAGCCCCGGGGGGGGCATCACAGATACGCAGTATTTT. The encoded protein is CASSPGGGITDTQYF. Filled out from reference TRBV7-2 and TRBJ2-3, the complete variable domain reads GAGVSQSPSNKVTEKGKDVELRCDPISGHTALYWYRQSLGQGLEFLIYFQGNSAPDKSGLPSDRFSAERTGGSVSTLTIQRTQQEDSAVYLCASSPGGGITDTQYFGPGTRLTVL.

The CDR3 DNA reads as TGTGCCAGCAGCCCCGGGACAGGGGGACGGGACCAAGAGACCCAGTACTTC. It yields the protein CASSPGTGGRDQETQYF. The rearrangement links TRBV11-3 to TRBJ2-5, with 11 nucleotides matching TRBD1. The CDR3 has 17 amino acids. The V gene end was trimmed by 5 bases and the J gene end by 0 bases; junction bases not matched to a gene: 8. Germline lookup yields CDR1 SGHNT and CDR2 YENEEA.

The rearrangement joins TRBV7-8 to TRBJ2-5, with 8 bases that match TRBD2. The CDR3 totals 15 residues. Germline CDR1 reads SGHVS; CDR2 reads FQNEAQ. V lost 7 bases, J lost 1 base, and 8 bases stayed unmatched. The CDR3 is CASIGAGGFQETQYF. Here the CDR3 DNA reads TGTGCCAGCATAGGGGCGGGGGGTTTCCAAGAGACCCAGTACTTC.

The rearrangement joins TRBV28 to TRBJ2-1; D tentatively reads TRBD1 or TRBD2 (5 bases each). This CDR3 comprises 13 residues. V was clipped by 7 bases and J by 5 bases, with 12 bases between them. CDR1 and CDR2 from the germline V gene are MDHEN and SYDVKM. CDR3 amino acids: CASKILGDNEQFF. In DNA, the CDR3 is TGTGCCAGCAAAATACTAGGGGACAATGAGCAGTTCTTC.

This rearrangement joins TRBV30 to TRBJ1-1; D possibly corresponds to TRBD1 (6 bases). CDR3 size: 18 residues. Trimming took off 2 bases at V and 3 bases at J, with 25 bases between the two ends. Germline assignment: CDR1 GTSNPN and CDR2 SVGIG (reference sequence). CDR3 in amino acids: CAWSFFRQGNPFDTEAFF. The DNA for the CDR3 is TGTGCCTGGAGTTTTTTCCGTCAGGGGAATCCCTTTGACACTGAAGCTTTCTTT. The whole variable domain, remainder taken from reference TRBV30 and TRBJ1-1, is SQTIHQWPATLVQPVGSPLSLECTVEGTSNPNLYWYRQAAGRGLQLLFYSVGIGQISSEVPQNLSASRPQDRQFILSSKKLLLSDSGFYLCAWSFFRQGNPFDTEAFFGQGTRLTVV.

This clone was detected only a few times. The chain joins TRBV7-9 to TRBJ2-7, with D perhaps TRBD1 or TRBD2 (5 bases each). CDR3 length equals 14 residues. Germline-derived CDR1 and CDR2 are SEHNR and FQNEAQ (reference sequence). V shed 6 bases and J shed 1 base, with 13 bases lying between them. CDR3 in DNA: TGTGCCAGCAGTCGAGGGACGGGTTCCTACGAGCAGTACTTC. Encoded protein: CASSRGTGSYEQYF.

Note on this clone: The same CDR3 also results from other DNA sequences found in this sample. The chain carries TRBV3-1 (or the pseudogene TRBV3-2) and TRBJ1-1; no firm D call. The V and J ends lost 1 base and 1 base respectively, with 7 bases between them. The CDR3 is 14 amino acids. Germline V gene sequence: CDR1 LGHDT, CDR2 YNNKEL (reference sequence). In DNA, the CDR3 is TGTGCCAGCAGCCAAGTTGAGGGGAACACTGAAGCTTTCTTT. Its protein is CASSQVEGNTEAFF.

J is TRBJ1-1 and V is TRBV2; D is unclear. Trimming cost V 9 bases and J 1 base, with 9 bases left between them. CDR1 and CDR2 from the germline V gene are SNHLY and FYNNEI. The CDR3 has 12 residues. CDR3 region: CASSLRNTEAFF. The CDR3, as DNA: TGTGCCAGTAGTCTGAGGAACACTGAAGCTTTCTTT.

The chain is built from TRBV7-2 and TRBJ2-3, with TRBD2 matching 14 bases. The CDR3 totals 18 residues. V shed 4 bases and J 1 base; nucleotides not matched to a gene: 7. CDR1 and CDR2 (germline): SGHTA, FQGNSA. The chain's CDR3 is CASSSRLAGGLGTDTQYF. As DNA, the CDR3 is TGTGCCAGCAGCTCCAGACTAGCGGGGGGGCTTGGCACAGATACGCAGTATTTT.

This chain joins TRBV30 and TRBJ2-1; TRBD1 matches 9 bases. This CDR3 has 13 residues. Trimming cost V 5 bases and J 10 bases; bases outside gene matches: 9. CDR1 is GTSNPN, CDR2 SVGIG, per germline (reference sequence). The CDR3 nucleotides are TGTGCCTGGGGGGACAGGGTTACAATGGAGCAGTTCTTC. Translation gives CAWGDRVTMEQFF.

This chain connects TRBV7-3 to TRBJ2-3, with 11 bases identical to TRBD2. This CDR3 is built from 17 residues. Germline values: CDR1 SGHTA, CDR2 FQGTGA. Trimming cost V 4 bases and J 5 bases; bases outside gene matches: 11. The CDR3 here is CASSSKLAGDSVDTQYF. Here the CDR3 DNA reads TGTGCCAGCAGCTCGAAACTAGCGGGGGACTCCGTAGATACGCAGTATTTT. The full variable domain, in which reference TRBV7-3 and TRBJ2-3 provide the parts outside the CDR3, is GAGVSQTPSNKVTEKGKYVELRCDPISGHTALYWYRQSLGQGPEFLIYFQGTGAADDSGLPNDRFFAVRPEGSVSTLKIQRTERGDSAVYLCASSSKLAGDSVDTQYFGPGTRLTVL.

This rearrangement joins TRBV6-5 to TRBJ1-3; D is perhaps TRBD1 (5 bases). V was pared by 2 bases and J by 3 bases, with 8 bases between. The CDR3 consists of 14 residues. CDR1 MNHEY and CDR2 SVGAGI come from the germline V gene. The CDR3 DNA is TGTGCCAGCAGTTACCGGGGGTTTGGAAACACCATATATTTT. It encodes CASSYRGFGNTIYF.

The chain has TRBV7-2 and TRBJ1-1; TRBD1 might be the D (6 bases). Trimming left V 0 bases short and J 0 bases short, with 14 bases between. The germline V gene encodes CDR1 SGHTA and CDR2 FQGNSA. The CDR3 has 17 amino acids. CDR3 amino acids: CASSLASGAPMNTEAFF. The CDR3 nucleotides read TGTGCCAGCAGCTTAGCGTCAGGGGCCCCTATGAACACTGAAGCTTTCTTT.

Remarks on this clone: This specimen includes other DNA sequences encoding the same CDR3. The chain is built from TRBV5-6 and TRBJ2-5; D not certain. Germline CDR1 SGHDT, CDR2 YYEEEE. There are 13 residues in the CDR3. With 0 bases removed from V and 5 bases from J, the gap between germline ends came to 8 bases. CDR3 loop: CASSLDPRETQYF. The CDR3 nucleotides are TGTGCCAGCAGCTTGGACCCCCGGGAGACCCAGTACTTC.

V usage is TRBV28 and J usage is TRBJ1-1, with a possible D match to TRBD1 (5 bases). V dropped 2 bases and J dropped 7 bases, with 14 bases sitting between them. CDR1 MDHEN and CDR2 SYDVKM come from the germline V gene. CDR3 length: 14 residues. The CDR3 coding sequence is TGTGCCAGCAGTTTACCCCCGGGGAGGGGTGAAGCTTTCTTT. Translation gives CASSLPPGRGEAFF.

In DNA, the CDR3 is TGTGCCTGGACGGGTGGTAAAGACACTGAAGCTTTCTTT. Amino acid sequence: CAWTGGKDTEAFF. The chain links TRBV30 to TRBJ1-1; D gene unclear. The germline V and J ends were trimmed by 4 bases and 3 bases, with 12 bases remaining between them. The CDR3 extends over 13 amino acids. The V gene's germline CDR1 is GTSNPN and CDR2 SVGIG (reference sequence).

CDR3 nucleotide sequence: TGTGCCAGCAGTCCTCGGGAAACCCGGACAGGGGGATCATACGGCAACTACGAGCAGTACTTC. It encodes CASSPRETRTGGSYGNYEQYF. The chain combines TRBV6-6 with TRBJ2-7, with 10 bases lining up with TRBD1. V gave up 5 bases and J gave up 3 bases; unmatched junction bases: 25. The germline V gene has CDR1 MNHNY and CDR2 SVGAGI (reference sequence). The CDR3 length is 21 residues.

On this clone itself: The same CDR3 can be traced to other DNA sequences in this sample. The genes are TRBV19 and TRBJ2-3; D is perhaps TRBD1 (6 bases). This CDR3 contains 15 residues. The V and J ends lost 3 bases and 0 bases respectively, with 10 bases between them. Germline values: CDR1 LNHDA, CDR2 SQIVND (reference sequence). DNA of the CDR3: TGTGCCAGTAGTATTTTAGGGACAAGCACAGATACGCAGTATTTT. The encoded protein is CASSILGTSTDTQYF.

The CDR3 nucleotides read TGTGCCAGCAGCCAAGGAGGGGCCCGAGGTTGGCCCCAGCATTTT. Encoded protein: CASSQGGARGWPQHF. The chain uses TRBV3-1 (or the pseudogene TRBV3-2) and TRBJ1-5, with a weak D call TRBD1 (5 bases). Trimming stripped 1 base from V and 9 bases from J, with 16 bases between. Germline V gene sequence: CDR1 LGHDT, CDR2 YNNKEL (reference sequence). The CDR3 covers 15 residues.

This chain joins TRBV28 and TRBJ1-2; D perhaps matches TRBD1 (5 bases). The CDR3 is 14 amino acids. Trimming shortened V by 2 bases and J by 3 bases, and 10 bases separated the two germline ends. Germline V gene sequence: CDR1 MDHEN, CDR2 SYDVKM. CDR3 coding DNA: TGTGCCAGCAGTTTACTGGGGACCGACTATGGCTACACCTTC. Encoded protein: CASSLLGTDYGYTF.

The rearrangement links TRBV7-2 to TRBJ2-2; TRBD1 matches 9 bases. Germline V gives CDR1 SGHTA, CDR2 FQGNSA. The CDR3 extends over 16 amino acids. With 2 bases clipped from V and 6 bases from J, the junction kept 7 bases outside the gene matches. DNA for the CDR3: TGTGCCAGCAGCTTATATGGGACAGGGATCTCCGGGGAGCTGTTTTTT. Translated, it gives CASSLYGTGISGELFF.

This clone appeared a few times. The sample carries other DNA sequences with the same CDR3. The CDR3: CAWSVGGAGQPQHF. The CDR3 DNA sequence: TGTGCCTGGAGTGTTGGAGGGGCTGGTCAGCCCCAGCATTTT. This chain uses TRBV30 with TRBJ1-5; tentative D call: TRBD1 (5 bases). Per the germline V gene, CDR1 is GTSNPN and CDR2 is SVGIG (reference sequence). The ends were cut back, 0 bases at V and 6 bases at J, with 12 bases in the middle. The CDR3 extends over 14 amino acids.

The chain is built from TRBV6-5 and TRBJ2-1, with 7 bases lining up with TRBD1. The CDR3 extends over 15 amino acids. V trimming: 6 bases; J trimming: 4 bases; junction bases outside the gene matches: 9. Per the germline V gene, CDR1 is MNHEY and CDR2 is SVGAGI. CDR3 amino acids: CASRNRGRGYNEQFF. CDR3 in DNA: TGTGCCAGCAGGAACAGGGGACGGGGATACAATGAGCAGTTCTTC.

The gene calls are TRBV11-2 and TRBJ1-5, with D perhaps TRBD1 (5 bases). V was shortened by 8 bases and J by 3 bases, with 11 bases between the two germline ends. The CDR3 runs 13 residues. CDR1 and CDR2 from the germline V gene are SGHAT and FQNNGV. The CDR3 loop reads CASGGGPNQPQHF. CDR3 bases: TGTGCCAGCGGGGGGGGACCCAATCAGCCCCAGCATTTT.

The rearrangement links TRBV29-1 to TRBJ1-2; the D gene is possibly TRBD1 (5 bases). The CDR3 has 14 residues. Trimming left V 1 base short and J 4 bases short, with 13 bases between. In germline, CDR1 is SQVTM, CDR2 ANQGSEA. The CDR3 region has the DNA TGCAGCGTTGAAGTGGGGGGTAAGCCCTATGGCTACACCTTC. It yields the protein CSVEVGGKPYGYTF. The full variable domain, its missing parts supplied by reference TRBV29-1 and TRBJ1-2, is SAVISQKPSRDICQRGTSLTIQCQVDSQVTMMFWYRQQPGQSLTLIATANQGSEATYESGFVIDKFPISRPNLTFSTLTVSNMSPEDSSIYLCSVEVGGKPYGYTFGSGTRLTVV.

This clone was recorded only once. The rearrangement uses TRBV10-3 and TRBJ2-7; 9 bases align to TRBD1. CDR3 size: 14 residues. The junction had 4 bases not matched to a gene; V was cut back by 5 bases and J by 2 bases. Germline V gives CDR1 ENHRY, CDR2 SYGVKD. Here the CDR3 reads CAISRQGGAYEQYF. For the CDR3, the DNA is TGTGCCATCAGTAGACAGGGGGGAGCCTACGAGCAGTACTTC.

This clone was picked up one time. The V call is TRBV7-2, the J call TRBJ1-3, with D perhaps matching TRBD1 (5 bases). The CDR3 runs to 15 residues. V lost 5 bases to trimming and J lost 0 bases, with 11 bases between them. Germline lookup yields CDR1 SGHTA and CDR2 FQGNSA. The CDR3 sequence is CASSPDIASGNTIYF. The CDR3 nucleotides are TGTGCCAGCAGCCCGGACATCGCCTCTGGAAACACCATATATTTT.

The chain combines TRBV5-5 with TRBJ1-1, with D perhaps TRBD1 (6 bases). In germline, CDR1 is SGHKS, CDR2 YYEKEE (reference sequence). This CDR3 contains 15 residues. V was pared by 3 bases and J by 7 bases, with 19 bases between. The CDR3 DNA sequence: TGTGCCAGCAGCTCTCTTAGGAGGGGGACGGGTGAAGCTTTCTTT. This translates into CASSSLRRGTGEAFF.